This T cell receptor (beta chain) was sequenced during a study of blood T cell repertoires in COVID-19. At the level of the study: Sites across the United States, Italy and Spain contributed samples from acute and convalescent COVID-19. The cDNA or gDNA used as material had been derived from T cells, B-cell-depleted T cells, or PBMCs.

With 6 bases removed from V and 3 bases from J, the gap between germline ends came to 12 bases. Germline-derived CDR1 and CDR2 are LNHDA and SQIVND (reference sequence). The CDR3 has 14 residues. Authors' data handling: Using reference gene primer amplification, nucleated cell counts were estimated. The data were produced by immunoSEQ multiplex PCR, yet TCRdb's version contains in-frame clones alone and is incomplete. V and J calls and clone size follow that table, whereas D and trimming were derived from the DNA. The table shows some 27,000 clones, with 55% to 80% occurring only once. V and J are TRBV19 and TRBJ1-3, with D perhaps TRBD1 (5 bases). This clonotype was sampled from a human donor in a cohort sampled during active COVID-19. The sequenced sample was peripheral blood. The CDR3 here is CASRTTGGGNTIYF. The CDR3 nucleotides are TGTGCCAGTAGAACTACCGGGGGTGGAAACACCATATATTTT. The full variable domain, completed using reference TRBV19 and TRBJ1-3, is DGGITQSPKYLFRKEGQNVTLSCEQNLNHDAMYWYRQDPGQGLRLIYYSQIVNDFQKGDIAEGYSVSREKKESFPLTVTSAQKNPTAFYLCASRTTGGGNTIYFGEGSWLTVV.